Sequencing of this TCR beta chain was carried out in a study of T-cell reconstitution after alpha-beta-depleted transplantation in children. Study results and limitations: Fresh T-cell production supplied most of the T-cell counts and diversity seen one year after transplant. The study reportedly traced alpha-beta T cells about two months after transplant to several hundred expanded graft clones. From surviving recipient T cells and thymic progenitors came the high day-60 TCRbeta diversity observed in some patients.

Notes on this clonotype: The target antigen is unknown.

Preparation of the TCRbeta library involved a method that used unique molecular identifiers. TCRdb fed the PCR reads into MiXCR, producing one record per CDR3 protein. Among fewer than 700,000 distinct CDR3 sequences listed, 10% to 15% were seen once. V lost 0 bases, J lost 0 bases, and 10 bases lay in between. There are 16 residues in the CDR3. From germline, CDR1 is MDHEN and CDR2 SYDVKM. The TCR comes from a male patient between 10 and 17 years old who had a stem cell transplant for acute myeloid leukemia, so the T cells may come from the graft donor. The chain carries TRBV28 and TRBJ2-3; perhaps TRBD1 as D (5 bases). The sample was PBMCs, mostly from graft donor cells, taken 360 days after TCRalphabeta/CD19-depleted stem cell transplant. The CDR3 bases are TGTGCCAGCAGTTTATGGCAGGGTTGGAGCACAGATACGCAGTATTTT. As protein: CASSLWQGWSTDTQYF.